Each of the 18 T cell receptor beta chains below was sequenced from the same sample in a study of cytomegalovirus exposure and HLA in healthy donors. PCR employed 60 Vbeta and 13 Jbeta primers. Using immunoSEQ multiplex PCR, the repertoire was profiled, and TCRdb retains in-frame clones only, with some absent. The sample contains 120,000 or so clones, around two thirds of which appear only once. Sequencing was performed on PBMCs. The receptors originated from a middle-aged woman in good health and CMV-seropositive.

The CDR3 DNA reads as TGTGCCAGCAGCGAGGGACTAGGCTGGGATGAGCAGTTCTTC. As protein: CASSEGLGWDEQFF. The V call is TRBV9, the J call TRBJ2-1, with 8 positions matching TRBD2. V lost 3 bases to trimming and J lost 8 bases; unmatched junction nucleotides: 7. Germline CDR1 reads SGDLS; CDR2 reads YYNGEE. The CDR3 has 14 residues. Supplemented by reference TRBV9 and TRBJ2-1, the full variable domain reads DSGVTQTPKHLITATGQRVTLRCSPRSGDLSVYWYQQSLDQGLQFLIQYYNGEERAKGNILERFSAQQFPDLHSELNLSSLELGDSALYFCASSEGLGWDEQFFGPGTRLTVL.

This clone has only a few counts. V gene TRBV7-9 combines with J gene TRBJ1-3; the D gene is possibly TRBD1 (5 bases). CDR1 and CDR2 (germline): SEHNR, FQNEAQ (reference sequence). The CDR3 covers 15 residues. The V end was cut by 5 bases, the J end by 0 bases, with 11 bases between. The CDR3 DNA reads TGTGCCAGCAGCCTGGACACCGGCTCTGGAAACACCATATATTTT. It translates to CASSLDTGSGNTIYF.

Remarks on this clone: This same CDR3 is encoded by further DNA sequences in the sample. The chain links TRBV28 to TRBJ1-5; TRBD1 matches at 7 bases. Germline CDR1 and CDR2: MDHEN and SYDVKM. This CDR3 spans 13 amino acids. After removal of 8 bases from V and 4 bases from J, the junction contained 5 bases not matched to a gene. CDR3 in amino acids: CASRDRDNQPQHF. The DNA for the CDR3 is TGTGCCAGCCGCGACAGGGATAATCAGCCCCAGCATTTT.

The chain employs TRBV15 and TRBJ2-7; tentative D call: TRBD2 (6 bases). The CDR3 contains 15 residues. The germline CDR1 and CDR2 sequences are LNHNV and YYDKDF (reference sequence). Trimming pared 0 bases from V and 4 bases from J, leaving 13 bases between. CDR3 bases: TGTGCCACCAGCAGAGATTATGGAGGGAGGTACGAGCAGTACTTC. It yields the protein CATSRDYGGRYEQYF. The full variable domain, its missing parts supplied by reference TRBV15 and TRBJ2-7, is DAMVIQNPRYQVTQFGKPVTLSCSQTLNHNVMYWYQQKSSQAPKLLFHYYDKDFNNEADTPDNFQSRRPNTSFCFLDIRSPGLGDTAMYLCATSRDYGGRYEQYFGPGTRLTVT.

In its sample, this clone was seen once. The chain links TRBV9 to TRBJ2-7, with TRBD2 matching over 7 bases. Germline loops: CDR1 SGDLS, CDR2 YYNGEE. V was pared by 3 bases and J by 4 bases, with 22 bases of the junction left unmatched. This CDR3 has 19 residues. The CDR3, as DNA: TGTGCCAGCAGCGGAGAGGGCACCGGGACTACGAGGTCCCCATACGAGCAGTACTTC. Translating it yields CASSGEGTGTTRSPYEQYF.

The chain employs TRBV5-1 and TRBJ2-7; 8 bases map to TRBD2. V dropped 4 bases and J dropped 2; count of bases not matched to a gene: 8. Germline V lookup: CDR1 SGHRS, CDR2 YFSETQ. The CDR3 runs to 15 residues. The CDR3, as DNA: TGCGCCAGCAGCGATACCGGGACTAGACCCTACGAGCAGTACTTC. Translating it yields CASSDTGTRPYEQYF. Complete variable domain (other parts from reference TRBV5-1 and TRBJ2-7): KAGVTQTPRYLIKTRGQQVTLSCSPISGHRSVSWYQQTPGQGLQFLFEYFSETQRNKGNFPGRFSGRQFSNSRSEMNVSTLELGDSALYLCASSDTGTRPYEQYFGPGTRLTVT.

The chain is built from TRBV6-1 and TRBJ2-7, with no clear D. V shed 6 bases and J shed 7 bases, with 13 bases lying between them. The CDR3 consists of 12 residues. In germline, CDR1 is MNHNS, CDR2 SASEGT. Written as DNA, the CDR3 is TGTGCCAGCAGCGATAGCCGAAGGGAGCAGTACTTC. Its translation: CASSDSRREQYF.

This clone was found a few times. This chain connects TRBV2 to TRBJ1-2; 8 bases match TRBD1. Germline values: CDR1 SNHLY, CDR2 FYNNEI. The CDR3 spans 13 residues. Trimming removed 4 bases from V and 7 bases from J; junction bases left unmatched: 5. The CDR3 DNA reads TGTGCCAGCAGTGTCGGACAGGGACGTGGCTACACCTTC. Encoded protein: CASSVGQGRGYTF.

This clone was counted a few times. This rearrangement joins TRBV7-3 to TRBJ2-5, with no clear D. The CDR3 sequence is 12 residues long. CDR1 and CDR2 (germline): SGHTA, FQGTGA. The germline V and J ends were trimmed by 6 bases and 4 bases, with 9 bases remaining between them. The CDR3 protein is CASSLPGETQYF. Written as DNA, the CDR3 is TGTGCCAGCAGTTTACCCGGAGAGACCCAGTACTTC.

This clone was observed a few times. The CDR3 DNA sequence: TGTGCCAGTAGTACGTCAGGGGCCGGGGAGCTGTTTTTT. As protein: CASSTSGAGELFF. The rearrangement joins TRBV19 to TRBJ2-2; TRBD1 is a possible D gene (6 bases). Germline V gives CDR1 LNHDA, CDR2 SQIVND (reference sequence). The CDR3 consists of 13 residues. V was pared by 4 bases and J by 6 bases, with 9 bases between.

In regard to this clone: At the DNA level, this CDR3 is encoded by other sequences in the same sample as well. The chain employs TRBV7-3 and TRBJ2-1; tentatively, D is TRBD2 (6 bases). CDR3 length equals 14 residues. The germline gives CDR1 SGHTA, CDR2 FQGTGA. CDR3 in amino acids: CASGPGLLSNEQFF. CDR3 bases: TGTGCTAGCGGCCCAGGACTATTATCAAATGAGCAGTTCTTC.

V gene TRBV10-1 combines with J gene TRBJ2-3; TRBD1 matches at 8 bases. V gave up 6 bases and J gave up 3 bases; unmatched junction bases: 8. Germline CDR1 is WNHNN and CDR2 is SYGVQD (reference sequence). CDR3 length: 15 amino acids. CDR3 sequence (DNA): TGCGCCAGCAGGCGAGGACAGGGAAATACAGATACGCAGTATTTT. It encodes CASRRGQGNTDTQYF.

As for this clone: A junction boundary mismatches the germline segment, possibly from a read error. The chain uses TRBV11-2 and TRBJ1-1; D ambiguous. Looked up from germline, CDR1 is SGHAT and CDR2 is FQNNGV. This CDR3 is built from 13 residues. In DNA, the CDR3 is TGTGCCAGCAGCGTAGACGGGAACACTGAAGCTTTCTTT. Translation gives CASSVDGNTEAFF.

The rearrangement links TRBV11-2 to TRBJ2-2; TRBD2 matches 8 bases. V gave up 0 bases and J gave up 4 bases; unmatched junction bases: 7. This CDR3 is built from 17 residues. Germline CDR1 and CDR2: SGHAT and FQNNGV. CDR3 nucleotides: TGTGCCAGCAGCTTAGATCTTGGTAGCGGGGCCACCGGGGAGCTGTTTTTT. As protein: CASSLDLGSGATGELFF.

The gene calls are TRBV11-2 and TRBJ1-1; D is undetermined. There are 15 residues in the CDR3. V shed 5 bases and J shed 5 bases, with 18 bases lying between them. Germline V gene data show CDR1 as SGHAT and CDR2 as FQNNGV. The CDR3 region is CASSPYSGPGTEAFF. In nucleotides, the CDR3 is TGTGCCAGCAGCCCTTACTCCGGACCGGGGACTGAAGCTTTCTTT. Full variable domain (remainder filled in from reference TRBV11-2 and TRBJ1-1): EAGVAQSPRYKIIEKRQSVAFWCNPISGHATLYWYQQILGQGPKLLIQFQNNGVVDDSQLPKDRFSAERLKGVDSTLKIQPAKLEDSAVYLCASSPYSGPGTEAFFGQGTRLTVV.

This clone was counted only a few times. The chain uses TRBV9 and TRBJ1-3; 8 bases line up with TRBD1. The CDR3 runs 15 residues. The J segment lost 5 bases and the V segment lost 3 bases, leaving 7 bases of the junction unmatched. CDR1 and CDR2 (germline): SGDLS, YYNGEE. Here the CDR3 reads CASSADRGGRNTIYF. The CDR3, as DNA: TGTGCCAGCAGCGCCGACAGGGGTGGTAGAAACACCATATATTTT.

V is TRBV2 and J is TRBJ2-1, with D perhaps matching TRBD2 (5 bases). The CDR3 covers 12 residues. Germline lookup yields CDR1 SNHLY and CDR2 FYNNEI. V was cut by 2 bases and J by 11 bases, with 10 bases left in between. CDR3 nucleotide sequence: TGTGCCAGCAGTGAAACAGCGGTGAAGCAGTTCTTC. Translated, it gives CASSETAVKQFF.

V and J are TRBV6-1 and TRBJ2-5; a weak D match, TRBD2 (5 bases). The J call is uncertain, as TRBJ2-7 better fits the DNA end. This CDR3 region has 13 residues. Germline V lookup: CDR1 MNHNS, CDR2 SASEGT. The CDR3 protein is CASNLADAYEQYF. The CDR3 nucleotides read TGTGCCAGCAATCTAGCCGACGCCTACGAGCAGTACTTC.